These T cell receptor beta chains were read from a single sample in a study of blood T cells in healthy people across ages. One entry per CDR3 protein results from TCRdb running MiXCR on the 5' RACE reads. The sample lists around 990,000 distinct CDR3 sequences; more than 30% were seen once. Sequencing was carried out using blood. The receptor set was obtained from a man aged 18 to 30 in good health. Each CDR3 is given with its conserved first and last residue. A D gene is named only where the DNA matches it firmly. Clone size, where shown, is once, few, many, or a class for clones that have expanded.

size	V	J	D	DNA	CDR3
.	TRBV7-9	TRBJ1-5	.	TGTGCCAGCAGCCCTAATTCCAGGCAGCCCCAGCATTTT	CASSPNSRQPQHF
.	TRBV20-1	TRBJ2-1	TRBD2	TGCAGTGCTAGAGATCGGATTCTAGCGGGGGGGCTTAATGAGCAGTTCTTC	CSARDRILAGGLNEQFF
few	TRBV7-3	TRBJ1-2	.	TGTGCCAGCAGCTTAACGAGTGGGCCAGATGGCTACACCTTC	CASSLTSGPDGYTF
few	TRBV20-1	TRBJ2-4	.	TGCAGTGCCGTTGGACAGTCAAACATTCAGTACTTC	CSAVGQSNIQYF
few	TRBV2	TRBJ1-4	.	TGTGCCAGCAGTTCGCCCGTGGACAGACAAACTAATGAAAAACTGTTTTTT	CASSSPVDRQTNEKLFF
.	TRBV29-1	TRBJ2-5	.	TGCAGCGTTGCCCCTACTAGTTACCAAGAGACCCAGTACTTC	CSVAPTSYQETQYF
.	TRBV29-1	TRBJ2-7	TRBD1	TGCAGCGTGTGGACAGGGGGCAATGAGCAGTACTTC	CSVWTGGNEQYF
.	TRBV4-2	TRBJ2-3	TRBD2	TGTGCCAGCAGCCAAGATTACCTAGCGGGGGGCCCGGGAAGGGATACGCAGTATTTT	CASSQDYLAGGPGRDTQYF
.	TRBV12-3/TRBV12-4	TRBJ2-7	.	TGTGCCAGCAGTGACCCCGTCCGCGGAAACGAGCAGTACTTC	CASSDPVRGNEQYF
.	TRBV2	TRBJ1-5	.	TGTGCCAGCAGTGAAACGTCAGAGACCTATAGCAATCAGCCCCAGCATTTT	CASSETSETYSNQPQHF
.	TRBV7-2	TRBJ1-2	TRBD1	TGTGCCAGCGGCCCCGGGACAGGGGCCTATGGCTACACCTTC	CASGPGTGAYGYTF
few	TRBV29-1	TRBJ2-5	TRBD1	TGCAGCGCCTCCGGGACAGGGGGCGAGACCCAGTACTTC	CSASGTGGETQYF